Each of the 10 T cell receptor beta chains below was sequenced from the same sample in a study of graft-versus-host responses after intestinal transplantation. This table comes from immunoSEQ multiplex PCR, and its TCRdb copy is limited to in-frame clones, with some not included. The repertoire includes 90,000 to 120,000 clones, 87% of them detected once, and less than 0.85% sits in the top ten. These TCRs' antigens remain unknown. The material sequenced was unstimulated CD4+ T cells sorted from spleen or lymph node cells, taken before transplant. These receptors originate from a human donor who was the organ donor for an intestinal transplant.

In this sample, this clone turned up once. The V and J genes are TRBV4-1 and TRBJ1-3; D call uncertain. The V gene's germline CDR1 is MGHRA and CDR2 YSYEKL. CDR3 length: 15 residues. Trimming removed 3 bases from V and 4 bases from J, with 13 bases in between. The CDR3 DNA reads TGCGCCAGCAGCCACCCCGGGAGTGGGGGAAACACCATATATTTT. Its protein product is CASSHPGSGGNTIYF.

A single count supports this clone. The chain links TRBV27 to TRBJ2-4; the match to TRBD1 covers 8 bases. J lost 6 bases, V lost 2 bases, and 12 bases had no gene match. CDR1 and CDR2 from the germline V gene are MNHEY and SMNVEV (reference sequence). This CDR3 has 17 residues. CDR3: CASSLRGRGLLGNIQYF. CDR3 bases: TGTGCCAGCAGTTTACGAGGCAGGGGGCTGTTGGGAAACATTCAGTACTTC.

The chain links TRBV9 to TRBJ2-7; D is undetermined. There are 14 residues in the CDR3. The germline V gene encodes CDR1 SGDLS and CDR2 YYNGEE. The V end was cut by 3 bases, the J end by 0 bases, with 10 bases between. The CDR3 nucleotides are TGTGCCAGCAGCGCCCAAATCAACTCCTACGAGCAGTACTTC. This sequence encodes CASSAQINSYEQYF.

The chain couples TRBV6-1 to TRBJ2-5; TRBD2 aligns across 14 bases. CDR1 and CDR2 (germline): MNHNS, SASEGT. The CDR3 has 17 amino acids. V shed 1 base and J 5 bases; nucleotides not matched to a gene: 6. CDR3 sequence (DNA): TGTGCCAGCAGTGAAGGACTAGCGGGGGGGTTATGGGAGACCCAGTACTTC. This codes for CASSEGLAGGLWETQYF.

The chain has TRBV10-3 and TRBJ2-5; D might be TRBD1 (7 bases). Per germline, CDR1 ENHRY and CDR2 SYGVKD. This CDR3 region has 16 residues. The V end was cut by 7 bases, the J end by 3 bases, with 21 bases between. CDR3 bases: TGTGCCATCAATCCCCCATGGGGCAGGGGGGAAGAGACCCAGTACTTC. It codes for CAINPPWGRGEETQYF.

V is TRBV11-2 and J is TRBJ2-5; 8 bases agree with TRBD2. The ends lost 4 bases at V and 1 base at J; junction bases unmatched: 8. Germline CDR1 SGHAT, CDR2 FQNNGV. This CDR3 spans 16 amino acids. CDR3 DNA sequence: TGTGCCAGCAGCTCCCAGGGGCGGGGGGTCCAAGAGACCCAGTACTTC. Protein sequence: CASSSQGRGVQETQYF.

The J gene is TRBJ1-5, the V gene TRBV27; possibly TRBD1 for D (6 bases). From germline, CDR1 is MNHEY and CDR2 SMNVEV (reference sequence). The length of the CDR3 is 16 residues. V dropped 6 bases and J dropped 3 bases, with 18 bases sitting between them. CDR3 amino acids: CASSRSIRGINQPQHF. CDR3 nucleotides: TGTGCCAGCAGCCGGAGCATCAGGGGCATCAATCAGCCCCAGCATTTT.

The chain combines TRBV2 with TRBJ1-5, with D unresolved. Germline-derived CDR1 and CDR2 are SNHLY and FYNNEI. This CDR3 is 13 amino acids long. The V gene lost 5 bases and the J gene lost 1 base, with 6 bases spanning the gap. As DNA, the CDR3 is TGTGCCAGCAGTCCTGACAGCAATCAGCCCCAGCATTTT. Translation gives CASSPDSNQPQHF. The full variable domain, completed using reference TRBV2 and TRBJ1-5, is EPEVTQTPSHQVTQMGQEVILRCVPISNHLYFYWYRQILGQKVEFLVSFYNNEISEKSEIFDDQFSVERPDGSNFTLKIRSTKLEDSAMYFCASSPDSNQPQHFGDGTRLSIL.

The chain recombines TRBV6-1 with TRBJ1-5, with a possible D match to TRBD1 (5 bases). V was shortened by 2 bases and J by 7 bases, with 12 bases between the two germline ends. CDR1 and CDR2 (germline): MNHNS, SASEGT. The CDR3 consists of 14 residues. The CDR3 spells CASSEQGARQPQHF. DNA of the CDR3: TGTGCCAGCAGTGAACAAGGGGCCCGACAGCCCCAGCATTTT.

This clone has a single count. The rearrangement links TRBV19 to TRBJ1-6; TRBD1 matches 9 bases. CDR1 and CDR2 (germline): LNHDA, SQIVND (reference sequence). The CDR3 covers 14 residues. Trimming at V came to 3 bases and at J to 10 bases, leaving 4 bases not matched to a gene. The CDR3 sequence is CASSMDRGGSPLHF. CDR3 sequence (DNA): TGTGCCAGTAGTATGGACAGGGGAGGATCACCCCTCCACTTT. The full variable domain, completed using reference TRBV19 and TRBJ1-6, is DGGITQSPKYLFRKEGQNVTLSCEQNLNHDAMYWYRQDPGQGLRLIYYSQIVNDFQKGDIAEGYSVSREKKESFPLTVTSAQKNPTAFYLCASSMDRGGSPLHFGNGTRLTVT.